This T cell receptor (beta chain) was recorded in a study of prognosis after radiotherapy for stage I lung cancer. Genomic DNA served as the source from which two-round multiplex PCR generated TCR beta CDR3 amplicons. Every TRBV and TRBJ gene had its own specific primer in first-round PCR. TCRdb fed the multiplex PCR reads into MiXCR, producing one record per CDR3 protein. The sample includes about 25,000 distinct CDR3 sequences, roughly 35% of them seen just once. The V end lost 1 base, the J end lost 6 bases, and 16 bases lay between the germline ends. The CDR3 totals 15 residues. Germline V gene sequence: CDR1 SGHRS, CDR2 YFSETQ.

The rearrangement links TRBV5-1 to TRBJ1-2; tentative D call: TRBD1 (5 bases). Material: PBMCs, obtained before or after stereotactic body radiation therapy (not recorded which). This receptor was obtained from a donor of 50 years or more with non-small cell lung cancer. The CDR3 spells CASSLNRNQLDGYTF. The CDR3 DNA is TGCGCCAGCAGCTTGAACAGGAACCAGTTAGATGGCTACACCTTC.